Below, 18 T cell receptor beta chains from the same sample are listed, as sequenced in a study of shared clonotypes between healthy human individuals. Profiled with immunoSEQ multiplex PCR; TCRdb holds only in-frame clones, not every one. The repertoire consists of about half a million clones, with 81% occurring once and the leading ten covering 10% to 15%. Sequenced material: PBMCs. The receptor set was obtained from a woman in her thirties or forties in good health. Some clones in this sample may be carry-over from other donors' samples.

The rearrangement links TRBV29-1 to TRBJ1-1, with 8 positions matching TRBD1. This CDR3 has 13 residues. V dropped 7 bases and J dropped 8; count of bases not matched to a gene: 12. Looked up from germline, CDR1 is SQVTM and CDR2 is ANQGSEA. The chain's CDR3 is CSGLTGESAEAFF. CDR3 DNA: TGCAGCGGTCTGACAGGGGAATCGGCGGAAGCTTTCTTT.

The chain employs TRBV19 and TRBJ2-3; TRBD2 agrees at 10 bases. V gave up 7 bases and J gave up 3 bases; unmatched junction bases: 7. The CDR3 loop spans 15 amino acids. Germline CDR1 and CDR2: LNHDA and SQIVND (reference sequence). The CDR3 DNA is TGTGCCAGTACCACTAGCGGGATGGGGACAGATACGCAGTATTTT. Translated, it gives CASTTSGMGTDTQYF.

This chain connects TRBV18 to TRBJ1-2; 8 positions match TRBD1. V shed 7 bases and J 4 bases; nucleotides not matched to a gene: 8. The CDR3 totals 14 residues. Germline V gives CDR1 KGHSH, CDR2 LQKENI. CDR3 in amino acids: CASFPDRDAYGYTF. DNA for the CDR3: TGTGCCAGCTTCCCGGACAGGGACGCCTATGGCTACACCTTC.

The chain recombines TRBV2 with TRBJ1-2; no definite D call. CDR1 SNHLY and CDR2 FYNNEI come from the germline V gene. This CDR3 is 13 amino acids long. The ends were cut back, 6 bases at V and 1 base at J, with 9 bases in the middle. This CDR3 is CASRLEVNYGYTF. In DNA form, the CDR3 reads TGTGCCAGCAGATTAGAGGTTAACTATGGCTACACCTTC.

This chain joins TRBV7-9 and TRBJ1-3; D possibly corresponds to TRBD1 (5 bases). Trimming shortened V by 3 bases and J by 0 bases, and 6 bases separated the two germline ends. The length of the CDR3 is 14 residues. Germline lookup yields CDR1 SEHNR and CDR2 FQNEAQ (reference sequence). The CDR3 sequence: CASSFGGSGNTIYF. The CDR3 DNA follows: TGTGCCAGCAGCTTCGGGGGCTCTGGAAACACCATATATTTT. Full variable domain (outside the CDR3, taken from reference TRBV7-9 and TRBJ1-3): DTGVSQNPRHKITKRGQNVTFRCDPISEHNRLYWYRQTLGQGPEFLTYFQNEAQLEKSRLLSDRFSAERPKGSFSTLEIQRTEQGDSAMYLCASSFGGSGNTIYFGEGSWLTVV.

This clone appeared once. The chain uses TRBV4-2 and TRBJ2-6; D is uncertain. Germline loops: CDR1 LGHNA, CDR2 YNFKEQ. The CDR3 consists of 17 residues. V lost 0 bases to trimming and J lost 0 bases, with 9 bases between them. The CDR3 loop reads CASSQDSVYSGANVLTF. CDR3 bases: TGTGCCAGCAGCCAAGATTCTGTATACTCTGGGGCCAACGTCCTGACTTTC.

This clone turned up a few times. Only one base separates this from a far larger clonotype, so it likely reflects a read error. The rearrangement uses TRBV5-4 and TRBJ2-2, with D perhaps matching TRBD1 or TRBD2 (6 bases each). The CDR3 length is 15 residues. The germline CDR1 and CDR2 sequences are SGHNT and YYREEE (reference sequence). CDR3 in amino acids: CASSLQGRSTGEPFF. The DNA of the CDR3 is TGTGCCAGCAGCTTGCAGGGGAGGAGCACCGGGGAGCCGTTTTTT.

The chain's CDR3 is CASSTTTTGELFF. CDR3 coding DNA: TGTGCCAGCAGTACGACTACTACCGGGGAGCTGTTTTTT. The chain is built from TRBV6-6 and TRBJ2-2; D possibly corresponds to TRBD2 (5 bases). Trimming left V 5 bases short and J 5 bases short, with 9 bases between. This CDR3 has 13 amino acids. The germline CDR1 and CDR2 sequences are MNHNY and SVGAGI (reference sequence).

This clone was detected once. This sequence joins TRBV5-1 and TRBJ2-3, with TRBD2 as a possible D gene (6 bases). Germline V lookup: CDR1 SGHRS, CDR2 YFSETQ. The CDR3 sequence is 15 residues long. The germline V and J ends were trimmed by 4 bases and 1 base, with 13 bases remaining between them. The CDR3 sequence is CASSPLASGTDTQYF. CDR3 DNA sequence: TGCGCCAGCAGCCCCCTGGCTAGCGGCACAGATACGCAGTATTTT.

The chain uses TRBV11-3 and TRBJ2-2, with 8 bases lining up with TRBD2. After removal of 5 bases from V and 0 bases from J, the junction contained 5 bases not matched to a gene. Germline loops: CDR1 SGHNT, CDR2 YENEEA. This CDR3 comprises 16 residues. The CDR3 here is CASSSPGLANTGELFF. In DNA form, the CDR3 reads TGTGCCAGCAGCAGTCCGGGACTAGCGAACACCGGGGAGCTGTTTTTT.

The chain combines TRBV2 with TRBJ2-5; TRBD2 aligns across 7 bases. CDR1 SNHLY and CDR2 FYNNEI come from the germline V gene. The CDR3 extends over 14 amino acids. Losses at the gene ends were 2 bases for V and 5 bases for J; bases not matched to a gene: 5. CDR3 in amino acids: CASSENSGQETQYF. CDR3 DNA: TGTGCCAGCAGTGAAAATAGCGGGCAGGAGACCCAGTACTTC.

With regard to this clone: A far larger clone is off by one base, so a read error is likely. V and J are TRBV7-6 and TRBJ1-1; D ambiguous. Per germline, CDR1 SGHVS and CDR2 FNYEAQ. With 5 bases removed from V and 3 bases from J, the gap between germline ends came to 16 bases. CDR3 length equals 15 residues. CDR3 nucleotide sequence: TGTGCCAGCAGCCTGGTAGGGTGCGCAGACACTGAAGCTTTCTTT. Translated, it gives CASSLVGCADTEAFF. Together with reference TRBV7-6 and TRBJ1-1, the CDR3 gives the full variable domain: GAGVSQSPRYKVTKRGQDVALRCDPISGHVSLYWYRQALGQGPEFLTYFNYEAQQDKSGLPNDRFSAERPEGSISTLTIQRTEQRDSAMYRCASSLVGCADTEAFFGQGTRLTVV.

Worth noting for this clone: The same CDR3 also results from other DNA sequences found in this sample. The chain recombines TRBV18 with TRBJ1-1; D gene uncertain. The CDR3 is 13 amino acids. Between the trimmed V and J ends, which lost 3 bases and 4 bases, there was a span of 9 bases. Germline CDR1 reads KGHSH; CDR2 reads LQKENI. The CDR3 protein is CASSPSGGTEAFF. The CDR3 nucleotides read TGTGCCAGCTCACCCAGCGGTGGCACTGAAGCTTTCTTT.

In the case of this clone: A single base is all that separates this from a far larger clone, so a read error is likely. This rearrangement joins TRBV25-1 to TRBJ2-7; 7 bases are a match to TRBD1. The CDR3 sequence is 15 residues long. In germline, CDR1 is MGHDK, CDR2 SYGVNS. J was trimmed by 3 bases and V by 3 bases; bases with no gene match: 8. CDR3 DNA sequence: TGTGCCAGCAGTGAGTTCGGGGCAGGGGGCTACGAGCAGTACTTC. Residues: CASSEFGAGGYEQYF.

A note on this clone: With only one base between it and a far larger clone, this is likely a read error. The chain combines TRBV7-3 with TRBJ2-1; D may be TRBD2 (6 bases). The CDR3 covers 13 residues. The V gene's germline CDR1 is SGHTA and CDR2 FQGTGA. In DNA form, the CDR3 reads TGTGTCAGCAGCTTAACCGGGAGCAATGAGCAGTTCTTC. Translation: CVSSLTGSNEQFF.

This clone was picked up one time. This chain links TRBV5-4 with TRBJ2-3; D is unresolved. CDR3 size: 14 residues. CDR1 and CDR2 (germline): SGHNT, YYREEE (reference sequence). V was trimmed by 4 bases and J by 0 bases, leaving 9 bases between them. The CDR3 protein is CASSPMMSTDTQYF. The CDR3 DNA reads TGTGCCAGCAGCCCTATGATGAGCACAGATACGCAGTATTTT.

V and J are TRBV9 and TRBJ1-4; 7 nucleotides align to TRBD1. J was trimmed by 4 bases and V by 4 bases; bases with no gene match: 4. This CDR3 is built from 14 residues. The V gene's germline CDR1 is SGDLS and CDR2 YYNGEE. The CDR3 sequence: CASSRDSFNEKLFF. CDR3 DNA sequence: TGTGCCAGCAGCCGGGACAGTTTTAATGAAAAACTGTTTTTT.

Remarks on this clone: This likely came from a read error, as a far larger clone is one base away. The conserved phenylalanine or tryptophan is not found at the CDR3 terminus, so this likely reflects a read error. The chain has TRBV30 and TRBJ1-1; tentative D call: TRBD1 (6 bases). Per germline, CDR1 GTSNPN and CDR2 SVGIG (reference sequence). The CDR3 covers 14 residues. V was cut by 4 bases and J by 1 base, with 13 bases left in between. CDR3 sequence reads: CAWKAGHRNTEAFL. In DNA, the CDR3 is TGTGCCTGGAAAGCGGGACATCGGAACACTGAAGCTTTCCTT.